Listed here are 17 T cell receptor beta chains from one sample, sequenced in a study of post-analysis software for immune sequencing data. Study conclusions and caveats: Patients had higher frequencies than controls of roughly 5 TRBV segments, including TRBV5-6, TRBV5-1 and TRBV20-1.

Which antigens these TCRs recognize remains unknown. Built from TCR beta cDNA, the libraries had unique molecular identifiers in them. TCRdb reanalysed the PCR reads using MiXCR and keeps one entry per CDR3 protein. The sample holds around 400,000 distinct CDR3 sequences; approximately 38% are singletons and the top ten take approximately 7.6%. The sequencing sample was made of blood. These receptor sequences come from a girl aged 2 to 10 with multiple sclerosis.

This clonotype has a handful of counts. The chain couples TRBV28 to TRBJ2-3, with D perhaps TRBD2 (5 bases). Looked up from germline, CDR1 is MDHEN and CDR2 is SYDVKM. This CDR3 has 13 residues. The V and J ends lost 4 bases and 0 bases respectively, with 5 bases between them. Here the CDR3 DNA reads TGTGCCAGCAGTTGGACTAGCACAGATACGCAGTATTTT. Translation: CASSWTSTDTQYF. The whole variable domain, filled in from reference TRBV28 and TRBJ2-3, reads DVKVTQSSRYLVKRTGEKVFLECVQDMDHENMFWYRQDPGLGLRLIYFSYDVKMKEKGDIPEGYSVSREKKERFSLILESASTNQTSMYLCASSWTSTDTQYFGPGTRLTVL.

V is TRBV28 and J is TRBJ2-7; D is undetermined. Germline loops: CDR1 MDHEN, CDR2 SYDVKM. This CDR3 has 13 amino acids. Trimming shortened V by 4 bases and J by 3 bases, and 10 bases separated the two germline ends. The CDR3 DNA reads TGTGCCAGCAGTTCCCCCGACTTCTACGAGCAGTACTTC. Residues: CASSSPDFYEQYF.

This clonotype was detected a few times. This chain links TRBV29-1 with TRBJ1-2, with TRBD1 identical over 11 bases. The ends lost 7 bases at V and 4 bases at J; junction bases unmatched: 8. CDR3 length equals 14 residues. In germline, CDR1 is SQVTM, CDR2 ANQGSEA. CDR3 sequence (DNA): TGCAGCGCCGGACAGGGGGCAATTAGCTATGGCTACACCTTC. Its protein is CSAGQGAISYGYTF. The full variable domain, its missing parts supplied by reference TRBV29-1 and TRBJ1-2, is SAVISQKPSRDICQRGTSLTIQCQVDSQVTMMFWYRQQPGQSLTLIATANQGSEATYESGFVIDKFPISRPNLTFSTLTVSNMSPEDSSIYLCSAGQGAISYGYTFGSGTRLTVV.

CDR3 protein: CASSSDGTGPQHF. In nucleotides, the CDR3 is TGTGCCAGCAGCTCGGACGGCACAGGGCCCCAGCATTTT. J is TRBJ1-5 and V is TRBV28; tentative D call: TRBD1 (5 bases). V gave up 6 bases and J gave up 9 bases, with 15 bases separating them. Looked up from germline, CDR1 is MDHEN and CDR2 is SYDVKM. This CDR3 comprises 13 residues.

The chain joins TRBV28 to TRBJ1-5, with TRBD1 identical over 8 bases. V shed 3 bases, J shed 2 bases, and the junction held 9 bases outside the gene matches. In germline, CDR1 is MDHEN, CDR2 SYDVKM. CDR3 size: 17 residues. The CDR3 region is CASSFPGQGGGNQPQHF. DNA of the CDR3: TGTGCCAGCAGTTTCCCCGGACAGGGTGGGGGCAATCAGCCCCAGCATTTT. The variable domain in full, completed from reference TRBV28 and TRBJ1-5, reads DVKVTQSSRYLVKRTGEKVFLECVQDMDHENMFWYRQDPGLGLRLIYFSYDVKMKEKGDIPEGYSVSREKKERFSLILESASTNQTSMYLCASSFPGQGGGNQPQHFGDGTRLSIL.

This chain connects TRBV20-1 to TRBJ2-7; D perhaps matches TRBD2 (5 bases). Matching the DNA end better, TRBJ2-5 makes the J call doubtful. Looked up from germline, CDR1 is DFQATT and CDR2 is SNEGSKA (reference sequence). This CDR3 comprises 14 residues. The CDR3 loop is CSAFSLTSSETQYF. The DNA of the CDR3 is TGCAGTGCTTTCTCCCTAACTAGTTCGGAGACCCAGTACTTC.

Worth noting for this clonotype: Germline and junction disagree at one end, which may indicate a read error. The chain carries TRBV28 and TRBJ2-5; the D call may be TRBD1 or TRBD2 (7 bases each). The length of the CDR3 is 14 residues. Germline V CDR1 and CDR2: MDHEN, SYDVKM. CDR3 nucleotide sequence: TGTGTCAGCACCTCAGGGGGGGTGTGGGAGACCCAGTACTTC. Translated: CVSTSGGVWETQYF.

The CDR3 region is CASTSRGTQPQHF. The CDR3 DNA follows: TGTGCCAGCACGAGCAGGGGGACTCAGCCCCAGCATTTT. This chain connects TRBV2 to TRBJ1-5; the match to TRBD1 covers 7 bases. V dropped 7 bases and J dropped 6; count of bases not matched to a gene: 6. The CDR3 has 13 residues. The V gene's germline CDR1 is SNHLY and CDR2 FYNNEI.

This rearrangement joins TRBV6-5 to TRBJ2-1; TRBD1 is a possible D gene (5 bases). The end of the DNA fits TRBJ2-7 better, so the J call may be wrong. Germline V gene sequence: CDR1 MNHEY, CDR2 SVGAGI. This CDR3 is built from 15 residues. CDR3: CASSYLGTGHYEQYF. The CDR3 DNA follows: TGTGCCAGCAGTTACCTTGGCACAGGACACTACGAGCAGTACTTC.

This clonotype was counted only a few times. The chain couples TRBV3-1 to TRBJ2-1; D unclear. Trimming left V 4 bases short and J 6 bases short, with 13 bases between. The CDR3 is 14 amino acids. Looked up from germline, CDR1 is LGHDT and CDR2 is YNNKEL (reference sequence). This chain's CDR3 is CASSRPAPSNEQFF. The CDR3 DNA sequence: TGTGCCAGCAGCCGACCTGCCCCCTCCAATGAGCAGTTCTTC.

A remark on this clonotype: Mismatch with germline at one junction end may stem from a read error. The chain couples TRBV7-2 to TRBJ1-2; D is unclear. The germline V gene has CDR1 SGHTA and CDR2 FQGNSA. This CDR3 has 15 residues. CDR3 amino acids: CASSIIRHDHYGYTF. The CDR3 DNA follows: TGTGCCAGCAGCATAATCCGACATGATCACTACGGCTACACCTTC.

This clonotype was observed a handful of times. The V and J genes are TRBV6-6 and TRBJ1-1; TRBD1 is a possible D gene (5 bases). Trimming removed 4 bases at V and 4 bases at J, with 10 bases between. This CDR3 has 13 amino acids. Per the germline V gene, CDR1 is MNHNY and CDR2 is SVGAGI (reference sequence). The DNA for the CDR3 is TGTGCCAGCAGTTGGGGTGGGGGCACTGAAGCTTTCTTT. This encodes CASSWGGGTEAFF.

This chain joins TRBV6-5 and TRBJ1-2, with a possible D match to TRBD1 (5 bases). This CDR3 has 17 residues. Germline CDR1 MNHEY, CDR2 SVGAGI. Trimming cost V 9 bases and J 4 bases, with 27 bases left between them. CDR3 nucleotides: TGTGCCAGGAACATGAGCGCTACAGGAGACTCCCTCTATGGCTACACCTTC. Translation gives CARNMSATGDSLYGYTF.

The V call is TRBV7-6, the J call TRBJ2-7; no firm D call. The end of the DNA is better explained by TRBJ2-5, so the J call may be wrong. The CDR3 is 14 amino acids. Looked up from germline, CDR1 is SGHVS and CDR2 is FNYEAQ. CDR3 loop: CASSQSSGEETQYF. The CDR3, as DNA: TGTGCCAGCAGCCAATCGTCGGGTGAGGAGACCCAGTACTTC.

The genes are TRBV28 and TRBJ2-1; 9 bases agree with TRBD2. The CDR3 contains 17 residues. Looked up from germline, CDR1 is MDHEN and CDR2 is SYDVKM. The V segment lost 3 bases and the J segment 12 bases; nucleotides outside the gene matches: 18. CDR3 bases: TGTGCCAGCAGTTTTCATGCTAGCGGGATCGGTGCACGGGGGCAGTTCTTC. This gives the protein CASSFHASGIGARGQFF.

The rearrangement uses TRBV6-6 and TRBJ2-5, with TRBD1 identical over 10 bases. This CDR3 is 15 amino acids long. Trimming took 11 bases from V and 3 from J; bases not matched to a gene: 12. Germline CDR1 reads MNHNY; CDR2 reads SVGAGI (reference sequence). In nucleotides, the CDR3 is TGTGCCGGCACGATATCCGGGACAGGGGAAGAGACCCAGTACTTC. This translates into CAGTISGTGEETQYF.

J is TRBJ2-1 and V is TRBV14; tentatively, D is TRBD1 (6 bases). The CDR3 covers 17 residues. Germline CDR1 SGHDN, CDR2 FVKESK. The V end lost 5 bases, the J end lost 0 bases, and 17 bases lay between the germline ends. The CDR3 spells CASSERWTEVSYNEQFF. DNA for the CDR3: TGTGCCAGCAGCGAAAGGTGGACAGAGGTCTCCTACAATGAGCAGTTCTTC.